The clone carrying this T cell receptor beta chain turned up a few times. This sample's TCRbeta library carried unique molecular identifier barcodes. Via MiXCR, TCRdb re-called the PCR reads, giving one row per CDR3 protein. The table shows just over 350,000 distinct CDR3 sequences, with more than 10% occurring only once. This sample is drawn from a study of T-cell reconstitution after alpha-beta-depleted transplantation in children. The CDR3 sequence is 14 residues long. Trimming removed 1 base at V and 3 bases at J, with 8 bases between. This specimen was PBMCs, taken from the stem cell graft. The J gene is TRBJ2-3, the V gene TRBV12-3 or TRBV12-4; the D is unclear. This sequence originates from a human donor who donated a stem cell graft to a child with Fanconi anemia. The CDR3 spells CASSLGGLTDTQYF. The CDR3 DNA sequence: TGTGCCAGCAGTTTAGGTGGTTTGACAGATACGCAGTATTTT.